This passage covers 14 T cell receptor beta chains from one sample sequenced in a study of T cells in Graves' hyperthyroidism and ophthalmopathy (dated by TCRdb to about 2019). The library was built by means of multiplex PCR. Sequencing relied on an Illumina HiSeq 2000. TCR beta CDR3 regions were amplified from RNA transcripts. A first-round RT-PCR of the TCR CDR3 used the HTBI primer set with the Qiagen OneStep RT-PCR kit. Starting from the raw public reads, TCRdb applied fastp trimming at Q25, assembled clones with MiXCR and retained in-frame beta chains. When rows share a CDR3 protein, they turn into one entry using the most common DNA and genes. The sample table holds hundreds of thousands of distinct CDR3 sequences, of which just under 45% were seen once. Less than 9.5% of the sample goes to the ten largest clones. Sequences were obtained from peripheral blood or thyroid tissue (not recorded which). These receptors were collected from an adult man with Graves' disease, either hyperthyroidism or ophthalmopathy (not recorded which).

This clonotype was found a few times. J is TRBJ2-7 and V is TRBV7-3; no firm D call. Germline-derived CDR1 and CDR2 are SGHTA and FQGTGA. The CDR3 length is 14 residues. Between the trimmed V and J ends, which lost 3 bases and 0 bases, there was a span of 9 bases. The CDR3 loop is CASSLARLSYEQYF. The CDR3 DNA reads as TGTGCCAGCAGCTTGGCGAGGCTCTCCTACGAGCAGTACTTC.

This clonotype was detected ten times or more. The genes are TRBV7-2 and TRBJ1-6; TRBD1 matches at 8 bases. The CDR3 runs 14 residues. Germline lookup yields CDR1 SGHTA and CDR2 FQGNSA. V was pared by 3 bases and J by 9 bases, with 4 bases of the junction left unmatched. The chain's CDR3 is CASSFSGGGSPLHF. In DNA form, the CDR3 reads TGTGCCAGCAGCTTCTCAGGGGGCGGTTCACCCCTCCACTTT.

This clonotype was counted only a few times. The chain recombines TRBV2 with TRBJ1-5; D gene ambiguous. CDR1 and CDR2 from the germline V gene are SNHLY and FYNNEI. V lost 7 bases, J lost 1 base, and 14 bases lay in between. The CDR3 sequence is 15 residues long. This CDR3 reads CASNSIFGSNQPQHF. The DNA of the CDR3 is TGTGCCAGCAACTCGATCTTCGGGAGCAATCAGCCCCAGCATTTT. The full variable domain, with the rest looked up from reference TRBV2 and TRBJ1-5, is EPEVTQTPSHQVTQMGQEVILRCVPISNHLYFYWYRQILGQKVEFLVSFYNNEISEKSEIFDDQFSVERPDGSNFTLKIRSTKLEDSAMYFCASNSIFGSNQPQHFGDGTRLSIL.

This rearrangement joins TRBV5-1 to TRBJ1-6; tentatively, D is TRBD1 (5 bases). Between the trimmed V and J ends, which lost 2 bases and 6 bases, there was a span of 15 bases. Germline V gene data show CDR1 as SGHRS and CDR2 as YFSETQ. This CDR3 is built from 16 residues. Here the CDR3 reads CASSFGARGFNSPLHF. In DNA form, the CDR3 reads TGCGCCAGCAGCTTTGGCGCCCGGGGGTTTAATTCACCCCTCCACTTT.

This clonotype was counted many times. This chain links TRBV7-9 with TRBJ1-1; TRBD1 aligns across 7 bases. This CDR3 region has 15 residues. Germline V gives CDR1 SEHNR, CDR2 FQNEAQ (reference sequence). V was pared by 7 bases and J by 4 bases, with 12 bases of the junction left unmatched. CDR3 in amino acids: CASTPPGGGGTEAFF. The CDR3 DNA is TGTGCCAGCACCCCACCAGGGGGAGGAGGCACTGAAGCTTTCTTT.

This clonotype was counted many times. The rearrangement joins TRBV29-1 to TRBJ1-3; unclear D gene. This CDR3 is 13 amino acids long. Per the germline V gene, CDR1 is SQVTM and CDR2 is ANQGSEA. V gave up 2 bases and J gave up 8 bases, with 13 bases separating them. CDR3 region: CSVEPAGRDTIYF. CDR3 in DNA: TGCAGCGTTGAACCTGCCGGGAGGGACACCATATATTTT.

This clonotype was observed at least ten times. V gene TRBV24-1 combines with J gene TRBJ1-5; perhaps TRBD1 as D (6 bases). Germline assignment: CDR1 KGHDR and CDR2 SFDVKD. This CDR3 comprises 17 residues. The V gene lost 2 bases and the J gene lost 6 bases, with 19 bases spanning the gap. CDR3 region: CATSDSHPGVVGQPQHF. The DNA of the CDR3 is TGTGCCACCAGTGATTCTCACCCAGGGGTTGTCGGTCAGCCCCAGCATTTT.

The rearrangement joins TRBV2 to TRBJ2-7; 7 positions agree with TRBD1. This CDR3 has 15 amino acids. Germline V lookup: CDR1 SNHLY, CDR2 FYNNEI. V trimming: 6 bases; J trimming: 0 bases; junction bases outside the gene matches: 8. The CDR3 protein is CASSATTGSSYEQYF. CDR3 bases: TGTGCCAGCAGCGCTACGACAGGGAGCTCCTACGAGCAGTACTTC.

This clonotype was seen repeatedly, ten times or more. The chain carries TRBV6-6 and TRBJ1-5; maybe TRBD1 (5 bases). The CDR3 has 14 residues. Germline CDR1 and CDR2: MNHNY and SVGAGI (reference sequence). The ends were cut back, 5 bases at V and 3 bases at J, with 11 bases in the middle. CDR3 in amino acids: CASSDPGNNQPQHF. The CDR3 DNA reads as TGTGCCAGCAGTGATCCAGGGAACAATCAGCCCCAGCATTTT.

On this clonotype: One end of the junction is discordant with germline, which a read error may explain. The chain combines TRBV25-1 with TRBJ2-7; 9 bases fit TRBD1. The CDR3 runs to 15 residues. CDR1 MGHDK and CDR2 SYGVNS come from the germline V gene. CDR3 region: CASSMDRGTTYEQYF. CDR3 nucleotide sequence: TGCGCCAGCTCGATGGACAGGGGAACTACCTACGAGCAGTACTTC.

The CDR3 loop is CASSQGGQSYEQYF. The CDR3 DNA follows: TGTGCCAGCAGCCAAGGCGGACAGTCCTACGAGCAGTACTTC. The J gene is TRBJ2-7, the V gene TRBV7-3; perhaps TRBD1 as D (6 bases). This CDR3 comprises 14 residues. Germline CDR1 SGHTA, CDR2 FQGTGA. V was cut by 5 bases and J by 1 base, with 12 bases left in between.

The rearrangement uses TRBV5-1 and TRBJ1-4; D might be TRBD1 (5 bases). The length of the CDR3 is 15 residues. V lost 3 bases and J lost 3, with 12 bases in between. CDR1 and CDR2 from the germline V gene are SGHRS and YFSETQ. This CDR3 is CASSYGTDSNEKLFF. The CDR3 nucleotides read TGCGCCAGCAGCTATGGGACCGACTCTAATGAAAAACTGTTTTTT.

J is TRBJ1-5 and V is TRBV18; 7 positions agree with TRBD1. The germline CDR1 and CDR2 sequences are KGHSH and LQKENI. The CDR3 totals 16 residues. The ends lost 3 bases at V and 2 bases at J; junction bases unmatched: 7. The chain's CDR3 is CASSPLGGAGNQPQHF. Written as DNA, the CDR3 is TGTGCCAGCTCACCCCTAGGGGGCGCGGGCAATCAGCCCCAGCATTTT.

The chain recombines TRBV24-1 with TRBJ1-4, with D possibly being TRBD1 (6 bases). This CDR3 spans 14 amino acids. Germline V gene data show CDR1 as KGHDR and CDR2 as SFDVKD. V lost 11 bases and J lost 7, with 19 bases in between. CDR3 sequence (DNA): TGTGCCAGCACCCGGGGGCCCGGGGTTGAAAAACTGTTTTTT. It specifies CASTRGPGVEKLFF.